This T cell receptor beta chain was sequenced for a study of regulatory T cells in long-lasting Graves disease. Construction of the TCR beta libraries employed iRepertoire HTBI primers in conjunction with Arm-PCR of CDR3 regions. TCRdb processed the multiplex PCR reads anew with MiXCR; each CDR3 protein has one entry. Of about 470,000 distinct CDR3 sequences listed, roughly 20% are singletons. The germline CDR1 and CDR2 sequences are DFQATT and SNEGSKA (reference sequence). This CDR3 is 10 amino acids long. Trimming took off 6 bases at V and 5 bases at J, with 7 bases between the two ends. There are many counts of this clonotype. Its antigen remains unknown. Time point meaning: persistent/refractory GD, antithyroid drugs over 5 years with positive TRAb. With RNA extracted from PBMCs as input, the TCR library was made. Notes on the study in general: Possibly, too few samples lowered accuracy. The TCR repertoire of persistent Graves' patients was less diverse than that of newly diagnosed ones.

This clonotype originated in a female donor with Graves disease. The sequences come from peripheral blood mononuclear cells (PBMCs), collected when the disease was refractory, from a patient treated with antithyroid drugs. This chain joins TRBV20-1 and TRBJ2-5; no definite D call. For the CDR3, the DNA is TGCAGTGCGCTGGGGGAGACCCAGTACTTC. This translates into CSALGETQYF.